These T cell receptor beta chains were read from a single sample in a study of T cells in localized non-small cell lung cancer. Produced via immunoSEQ multiplex PCR; TCRdb's table is partial and in-frame only. This sample yields around 1,400 clones, of which 25% to 30% are seen a single time; roughly 14% belongs to the top ten. This specimen consisted of normal lung tissue next to the tumor, obtained before any cancer treatment. The receptors were gathered from a woman between 18 and 49 years old with stage III lung adenocarcinoma. CDR3s include the opening cysteine and the closing phenylalanine or tryptophan. The order of the fields is V gene, D gene, clone size, J gene, CDR3 protein, CDR3 DNA. A D gene is named only where the DNA matches it firmly. Only part of the rows carry a size: once, few, many, or a class if the clone is expanded.

v_gene: TRBV19; d_gene: -; abundance: -; j_gene: TRBJ2-5; CDR3aa: CASSSLRRGGRETQYF; CDR3nt: TGTGCCAGTAGTTCCCTACGGCGGGGCGGTCGAGAGACCCAGTACTTC
v_gene: TRBV11-3; d_gene: TRBD1; abundance: -; j_gene: TRBJ1-3; CDR3aa: CASSPWTGEDTSSGNTIYF; CDR3nt: TGTGCCAGCAGCCCGTGGACAGGGGAAGACACCTCCTCTGGAAACACCATATATTTT
v_gene: TRBV19; d_gene: TRBD1; abundance: -; j_gene: TRBJ1-1; CDR3aa: CASLGTATGGTEAFF; CDR3nt: TGTGCCAGCCTTGGGACGGCGACAGGGGGCACTGAAGCTTTCTTT
v_gene: TRBV25-1; d_gene: -; abundance: -; j_gene: TRBJ2-1; CDR3aa: CASSELWGTEQFF; CDR3nt: TGTGCCAGCAGTGAATTGTGGGGGACGGAGCAGTTCTTC
v_gene: TRBV19; d_gene: TRBD2; abundance: few; j_gene: TRBJ2-1; CDR3aa: CASSGGAAGSYNEQFF; CDR3nt: TGTGCCAGTAGCGGGGGGGCCGCAGGATCCTACAATGAGCAGTTCTTC
v_gene: TRBV18; d_gene: TRBD1; abundance: once; j_gene: TRBJ2-1; CDR3aa: CASSPQGAGDEQFF; CDR3nt: TGTGCCAGCTCACCTCAGGGGGCAGGGGATGAGCAGTTCTTC
v_gene: TRBV6-8; d_gene: TRBD1; abundance: large; j_gene: TRBJ2-2; CDR3aa: CASSYSQGAGELFF; CDR3nt: TGTGCCAGCAGTTACTCACAGGGGGCCGGGGAGCTGTTTTTT
v_gene: TRBV11-3; d_gene: -; abundance: large; j_gene: TRBJ2-1; CDR3aa: CASSPYGWLGGEQFF; CDR3nt: TGTGCCAGCAGCCCCTATGGGTGGCTGGGGGGTGAGCAGTTCTTC
v_gene: TRBV1; d_gene: -; abundance: -; j_gene: TRBJ2-1; CDR3aa: CASSQDTRNEQFF; CDR3nt: TGCGCCAGCAGCCAAGATACGAGAAATGAGCAGTTCTTC
v_gene: TRBV9; d_gene: -; abundance: few; j_gene: TRBJ2-1; CDR3aa: CASSVSSGSYNEQFF; CDR3nt: TGTGCCAGCAGTGTTTCCAGCGGATCCTACAATGAGCAGTTCTTC
v_gene: TRBV29-1; d_gene: TRBD1; abundance: -; j_gene: TRBJ2-1; CDR3aa: CSVKSGTGDYNEQFF; CDR3nt: TGCAGCGTGAAAAGCGGGACAGGGGATTACAATGAGCAGTTCTTC
v_gene: TRBV28; d_gene: TRBD1; abundance: once; j_gene: TRBJ1-3; CDR3aa: CASTGSGTGSNTIYF; CDR3nt: TGTGCCAGCACCGGATCCGGGACAGGGTCCAACACCATATATTTT
v_gene: TRBV6-8; d_gene: -; abundance: large; j_gene: TRBJ2-3; CDR3aa: CASSETRPRTDTQYF; CDR3nt: TGTGCCAGCAGTGAGACTAGACCCCGCACAGATACGCAGTATTTT
v_gene: TRBV11-3; d_gene: -; abundance: medium-sized; j_gene: TRBJ1-2; CDR3aa: CASSFWEGTNGYTF; CDR3nt: TGTGCCAGCAGCTTTTGGGAGGGGACCAATGGCTACACCTTC
v_gene: TRBV30; d_gene: TRBD1; abundance: few; j_gene: TRBJ2-7; CDR3aa: CAWSSGTDSSYEQYF; CDR3nt: TGTGCCTGGAGCTCCGGGACAGATAGCTCCTACGAGCAGTACTTC
v_gene: TRBV29-1; d_gene: TRBD2; abundance: -; j_gene: TRBJ2-1; CDR3aa: CSVASGGALLNEQFF; CDR3nt: TGCAGCGTCGCCTCCGGGGGGGCCCTCCTCAATGAGCAGTTCTTC
v_gene: TRBV9; d_gene: -; abundance: -; j_gene: TRBJ2-1; CDR3aa: CASSVDRGSGGYNEQFF; CDR3nt: TGTGCCAGCAGCGTAGATCGGGGTAGCGGCGGCTACAATGAGCAGTTCTTC
v_gene: TRBV6-8; d_gene: -; abundance: -; j_gene: TRBJ2-7; CDR3aa: CASSFEIYEQYF; CDR3nt: TGTGCCAGCAGTTTTGAGATCTACGAGCAGTACTTC
v_gene: TRBV19; d_gene: -; abundance: -; j_gene: TRBJ1-2; CDR3aa: CASSRDGSGPLYGYTF; CDR3nt: TGTGCCAGTAGTAGGGACGGTTCGGGTCCCCTCTATGGCTACACCTTC
v_gene: TRBV9; d_gene: -; abundance: few; j_gene: TRBJ1-2; CDR3aa: CASSVEGLPNYGYTF; CDR3nt: TGTGCCAGCAGCGTAGAGGGATTACCTAACTATGGCTACACCTTC
v_gene: TRBV19; d_gene: -; abundance: once; j_gene: TRBJ2-1; CDR3aa: CASLERRGLLNNEQFF; CDR3nt: TGTGCCAGCTTGGAGAGAAGGGGATTGTTGAACAATGAGCAGTTCTTC
v_gene: TRBV9; d_gene: -; abundance: few; j_gene: TRBJ1-2; CDR3aa: CASSQNPGGYGYTF; CDR3nt: TGTGCCAGCAGCCAGAATCCCGGGGGCTATGGCTACACCTTC
v_gene: TRBV29-1; d_gene: TRBD2; abundance: few; j_gene: TRBJ2-5; CDR3aa: CSAGVGGQETQYF; CDR3nt: TGCAGCGCGGGAGTGGGAGGGCAAGAGACCCAGTACTTC
v_gene: TRBV9; d_gene: TRBD2; abundance: few; j_gene: TRBJ2-1; CDR3aa: CASSARTSDGNEQFF; CDR3nt: TGTGCCAGCAGCGCCAGGACTAGCGACGGCAATGAGCAGTTCTTC
v_gene: TRBV19; d_gene: TRBD2; abundance: once; j_gene: TRBJ2-7; CDR3aa: CASSRTSGFYEQYF; CDR3nt: TGTGCCAGTAGCCGGACTAGCGGCTTCTACGAGCAGTACTTC
v_gene: TRBV11-3; d_gene: -; abundance: few; j_gene: TRBJ1-1; CDR3aa: CASSPGGAGTEAFF; CDR3nt: TGTGCCAGCAGCCCGGGGGGGGCGGGTACTGAAGCTTTCTTT
v_gene: TRBV10-1; d_gene: -; abundance: -; j_gene: TRBJ2-2; CDR3aa: CASSESGETGELFF; CDR3nt: TGCGCCAGCAGTGAGTCTGGGGAGACCGGGGAGCTGTTTTTT
v_gene: TRBV30; d_gene: -; abundance: few; j_gene: TRBJ1-3; CDR3aa: CAWGFGNTIYF; CDR3nt: TGTGCCTGGGGATTTGGAAACACCATATATTTT
v_gene: TRBV14; d_gene: -; abundance: -; j_gene: TRBJ2-7; CDR3aa: CASSQVAHEQYF; CDR3nt: TGTGCCAGCAGCCAAGTTGCCCACGAGCAGTACTTC
v_gene: TRBV6-8; d_gene: TRBD1; abundance: medium-sized; j_gene: TRBJ1-6; CDR3aa: CASSTGQGGSPLHF; CDR3nt: TGTGCCAGCAGTACGGGACAGGGAGGGTCACCCCTCCACTTT
v_gene: TRBV7-1; d_gene: -; abundance: medium-sized; j_gene: TRBJ1-3; CDR3aa: CASSSGAGNTIYF; CDR3nt: TGTGCCAGCAGCTCCGGGGCTGGAAACACCATATATTTT
v_gene: TRBV19; d_gene: -; abundance: large; j_gene: TRBJ2-1; CDR3aa: CASSHGYYNEQFF; CDR3nt: TGTGCCAGTAGCCACGGTTACTACAATGAGCAGTTCTTC